One sample yielded the 17 T cell receptor beta chains listed below, sequenced in a study of blood T cells in healthy people across ages. The use of a sample-barcoded 5' primer and a J-beta primer mix characterized a second PCR of roughly 6 to 11 cycles. Via MiXCR, TCRdb re-called the 5' RACE reads, giving one row per CDR3 protein. Of hundreds of thousands of distinct CDR3 sequences listed, more than 40% are singletons. The source material was blood. The receptors originated from a man in his sixties in good health.

This clonotype was seen only a few times. V is TRBV29-1 and J is TRBJ2-1; D ambiguous. Trimming cost V 4 bases and J 1 base, with 11 bases left between them. This CDR3 comprises 14 residues. CDR1 is SQVTM and CDR2 is ANQGSEA in the germline V gene. The CDR3 DNA reads as TGCAGCGTTGGGGTAGATCAATCCTACAATGAGCAGTTCTTC. Amino acids: CSVGVDQSYNEQFF.

The chain has TRBV27 and TRBJ1-2; 7 bases fit TRBD1. Germline CDR1 and CDR2: MNHEY and SMNVEV (reference sequence). The CDR3 runs to 12 residues. After removal of 10 bases from V and 4 bases from J, the junction contained 6 bases not matched to a gene. The CDR3 spells CATQDRFYGYTF. The CDR3 DNA sequence: TGTGCCACTCAGGACAGGTTCTATGGCTACACCTTC.

This clonotype has just one count. The chain carries TRBV5-1 and TRBJ1-5; a weak D match, TRBD1 (5 bases). This CDR3 has 15 residues. Trimming shortened V by 4 bases and J by 1 base, and 12 bases separated the two germline ends. The V gene's germline CDR1 is SGHRS and CDR2 YFSETQ. In DNA form, the CDR3 reads TGCGCCAGCAGCACTATCCCAGGGAGCAATCAGCCCCAGCATTTT. This codes for CASSTIPGSNQPQHF.

V is TRBV2 and J is TRBJ1-2, with D possibly matching TRBD1 (5 bases). Per germline, CDR1 SNHLY and CDR2 FYNNEI. The CDR3 runs to 13 residues. The germline V and J ends were trimmed by 3 bases and 4 bases, with 9 bases remaining between them. The chain's CDR3 is CASSDDRAYGYTF. CDR3 sequence (DNA): TGTGCCAGCAGTGACGACAGAGCCTATGGCTACACCTTC.

This chain joins TRBV20-1 and TRBJ2-7, with a possible D match to TRBD1 (6 bases). This CDR3 contains 14 residues. With 6 bases removed from V and 0 bases from J, the gap between germline ends came to 15 bases. The V gene's germline CDR1 is DFQATT and CDR2 SNEGSKA (reference sequence). The CDR3 sequence: CSAKRTASSYEQYF. As DNA, the CDR3 is TGCAGTGCGAAGCGGACAGCAAGCTCCTACGAGCAGTACTTC.

The V call is TRBV13, the J call TRBJ2-1; 8 nucleotides agree with TRBD1. Trimming at V came to 5 bases and at J to 3 bases, leaving 9 bases not matched to a gene. Looked up from germline, CDR1 is PRHDT and CDR2 is FYEKMQ (reference sequence). The CDR3 covers 16 residues. CDR3 sequence: CASSTRTGLIYNEQFF. Here the CDR3 DNA reads TGTGCCAGCAGCACCCGGACAGGGCTAATCTACAATGAGCAGTTCTTC.

Points on this clonotype: Being one base from a much bigger clone, this may be a read error. V usage is TRBV4-1 and J usage is TRBJ2-7; TRBD2 matches at 10 bases. Germline V gene lookup returns CDR1 MGHRA and CDR2 YSYEKL. The CDR3 is 14 amino acids. Written as DNA, the CDR3 is TGCGCCAGCAGCAGGACTAGCGGTACCTACGAGCGGTACTTC. Translating gives CASSRTSGTYERYF.

CDR3 DNA: TGTGCCAGCAGTGAATCGGCCAAAAACATTCAGTACTTC. Translation: CASSESAKNIQYF. The gene calls are TRBV6-1 and TRBJ2-4; no clear D. Trimming removed 2 bases from V and 1 base from J, with 3 bases in between. The CDR3 extends over 13 amino acids. Germline CDR1 and CDR2: MNHNS and SASEGT.

The chain links TRBV11-3 to TRBJ2-5; D is perhaps TRBD2 (5 bases). V was trimmed by 1 base and J by 5 bases, leaving 23 bases between them. Germline V gene data show CDR1 as SGHNT and CDR2 as YENEEA. This CDR3 comprises 18 residues. The CDR3: CASSLGTDRGPPTETQYF. The CDR3 DNA reads as TGTGCCAGCAGCTTAGGGACCGACCGAGGGCCCCCCACGGAGACCCAGTACTTC. The whole variable domain, filled in from reference TRBV11-3 and TRBJ2-5, reads EAGVVQSPRYKIIEKKQPVAFWCNPISGHNTLYWYLQNLGQGPELLIRYENEEAVDDSQLPKDRFSAERLKGVDSTLKIQPAELGDSAVYLCASSLGTDRGPPTETQYFGPGTRLLVL.

The V call is TRBV2, the J call TRBJ2-4; D is possibly TRBD1 (6 bases). The J call may be faulty, since TRBJ2-7 better matches the DNA end. The germline CDR1 and CDR2 sequences are SNHLY and FYNNEI. The CDR3 totals 13 residues. The chain's CDR3 is CATLRTDLYEQYF. As DNA, the CDR3 is TGTGCCACCTTAAGGACAGATCTCTACGAGCAGTACTTC.

The chain combines TRBV4-3 with TRBJ2-7; 7 bases line up with TRBD2. Germline values: CDR1 LGHNA, CDR2 YSLEER. CDR3 length: 15 amino acids. V lost 1 base, J lost 5 bases, and 8 bases stayed unmatched. As DNA, the CDR3 is TGCGCCAGCAGCCAAGTGTGGGGAGGGAGTGACGAGCAGTACTTC. Residues: CASSQVWGGSDEQYF.

This clonotype was seen only a few times. J is TRBJ2-5 and V is TRBV5-1; 7 bases map to TRBD1. With V trimmed by 1 base and J by 6 bases, 9 bases remained unmatched. This CDR3 has 15 residues. Germline V gene lookup returns CDR1 SGHRS and CDR2 YFSETQ. The CDR3 here is CASSLIFGRGKTQYF. CDR3 sequence (DNA): TGCGCCAGCAGCTTGATTTTCGGCAGGGGGAAGACCCAGTACTTC.

A few counts support this clonotype. The CDR3 loop reads CSAGRGSEQYF. CDR3 nucleotides: TGCAGTGCTGGAAGGGGCAGCGAGCAGTACTTC. The chain employs TRBV20-1 and TRBJ2-5; TRBD1 is a possible D gene (5 bases). Judging by the DNA end, TRBJ2-7 fits better; the J call may be wrong. Germline V lookup: CDR1 DFQATT, CDR2 SNEGSKA (reference sequence). This CDR3 region has 11 residues.

The V and J genes are TRBV6-5 and TRBJ2-1, with 9 nucleotides matching TRBD2. This CDR3 has 15 amino acids. V was clipped by 5 bases and J by 5 bases; unmatched bases: 7. Germline CDR1 and CDR2: MNHEY and SVGAGI. This CDR3 is CASSLERGANNEQFF. The CDR3 DNA reads TGTGCCAGCAGTCTCGAGCGGGGGGCGAACAATGAGCAGTTCTTC.

The chain links TRBV20-1 to TRBJ2-3, with D tentatively TRBD1 or TRBD2 (5 bases each). Trimming removed 3 bases at V and 2 bases at J, with 12 bases between. Germline V gene data show CDR1 as DFQATT and CDR2 as SNEGSKA (reference sequence). This CDR3 region has 14 residues. The CDR3 reads CSARDPGTTDTQYF. In nucleotides, the CDR3 is TGCAGTGCTAGGGATCCCGGGACCACAGATACGCAGTATTTT.

This clonotype was counted between two and nine times. The chain combines TRBV6-1 with TRBJ2-7, with 10 bases fitting TRBD1. With V trimmed by 4 bases and J by 5 bases, 11 bases remained unmatched. The CDR3 is 16 amino acids. Germline V lookup: CDR1 MNHNS, CDR2 SASEGT. The CDR3, as DNA: TGTGCCAGCAGTGGTTCCCAGGACAGGGGGTTTCACGAGCAGTACTTC. Protein sequence: CASSGSQDRGFHEQYF.

The chain has TRBV6-2 or TRBV6-3 and TRBJ2-5; no reliable D call. The length of the CDR3 is 14 residues. The germline V and J ends were trimmed by 6 bases and 5 bases, with 16 bases remaining between them. The germline V gene encodes CDR1 MNHEY and CDR2 SVGEGT. In DNA form, the CDR3 reads TGTGCCAGCAGATTGGATACGGTTTGGGAGACCCAGTACTTC. Translation gives CASRLDTVWETQYF.